Listed below are T cell receptor beta chains from one sample, sequenced in a study of blood T cells in healthy people across ages. Each CDR3 protein is one row after TCRdb ran MiXCR on the 5' RACE reads. The data show roughly 1.5 million distinct CDR3 sequences, about 42% seen once. The sequenced sample consisted of blood. The receptors derive from a woman aged 18 to 35 in good health. CDR3s include the opening cysteine and the closing phenylalanine or tryptophan. The order of the fields is D gene, V gene, CDR3 length, clone size, J gene, CDR3 protein, CDR3 DNA. The D gene is left open where the match is weak. Rows give clone size only sometimes, using once, few, many, or a class for an expanded clone.

d_call: -; v_call: TRBV6-5; cdr3_length: 14; clone_size: few; j_call: TRBJ2-7; cdr3_aa: CASRLRQAPYEQYF; cdr3_nt: TGTGCCAGCAGACTTAGACAGGCGCCCTACGAGCAGTACTTC
d_call: -; v_call: TRBV6-1; cdr3_length: 12; clone_size: -; j_call: TRBJ2-1; cdr3_aa: CASSPGLLKQFF; cdr3_nt: TGTGCCAGCAGTCCCGGACTTCTTAAGCAGTTCTTC
d_call: -; v_call: TRBV30; cdr3_length: 12; clone_size: -; j_call: TRBJ2-2; cdr3_aa: CAWSVLHGELFF; cdr3_nt: TGTGCCTGGAGTGTACTTCACGGGGAGCTGTTTTTT
d_call: TRBD2; v_call: TRBV9; cdr3_length: 15; clone_size: -; j_call: TRBJ2-1; cdr3_aa: CASSALGLAWNEQFF; cdr3_nt: TGTGCCAGCAGCGCCCTGGGACTAGCGTGGAATGAGCAGTTCTTC
d_call: -; v_call: TRBV27; cdr3_length: 15; clone_size: -; j_call: TRBJ2-5; cdr3_aa: CASSAGQRIYNEQYF; cdr3_nt: TGTGCCAGCAGTGCCGGCCAGCGGATATACAATGAGCAGTACTTC
d_call: -; v_call: TRBV12-3/TRBV12-4; cdr3_length: 16; clone_size: few; j_call: TRBJ2-6; cdr3_aa: CASSFGGSSGANVLTF; cdr3_nt: TGTGCCAGCAGTTTTGGGGGAAGCTCTGGGGCCAACGTCCTGACTTTC
d_call: TRBD1; v_call: TRBV24-1; cdr3_length: 16; clone_size: -; j_call: TRBJ2-1; cdr3_aa: CATSDYGDSPYNEQFF; cdr3_nt: TGTGCCACCAGTGATTATGGGGACAGTCCCTACAATGAGCAGTTCTTC
d_call: -; v_call: TRBV7-9; cdr3_length: 12; clone_size: many; j_call: TRBJ1-2; cdr3_aa: CASSLSLNGYTF; cdr3_nt: TGTGCCAGCAGCTTAAGTCTAAATGGCTACACCTTC
d_call: -; v_call: TRBV19; cdr3_length: 15; clone_size: -; j_call: TRBJ1-6; cdr3_aa: CASRHPGARLSPLHF; cdr3_nt: TGTGCCAGTAGACATCCAGGGGCCCGACTTTCACCCCTCCACTTT
d_call: TRBD1; v_call: TRBV5-1; cdr3_length: 14; clone_size: -; j_call: TRBJ2-2; cdr3_aa: CASSSTGVTGELFF; cdr3_nt: TGCGCCAGCAGCAGCACAGGGGTCACCGGGGAGCTGTTTTTT
d_call: TRBD1; v_call: TRBV4-1; cdr3_length: 16; clone_size: few; j_call: TRBJ1-2; cdr3_aa: CASSPSTGQGSYGYTF; cdr3_nt: TGCGCCAGCAGCCCATCCACTGGACAGGGGTCCTATGGCTACACCTTC
d_call: -; v_call: TRBV4-3; cdr3_length: 15; clone_size: few; j_call: TRBJ2-1; cdr3_aa: CASSQGGTPNNEQFF; cdr3_nt: TGCGCCAGCAGCCAAGGCGGGACACCGAACAATGAGCAGTTCTTC
d_call: -; v_call: TRBV3-1; cdr3_length: 15; clone_size: few; j_call: TRBJ1-5; cdr3_aa: CASSRFWGDNQPQHF; cdr3_nt: TGTGCCAGCAGCCGGTTCTGGGGGGATAATCAGCCCCAGCATTTT
d_call: TRBD1; v_call: TRBV4-1; cdr3_length: 17; clone_size: -; j_call: TRBJ2-1; cdr3_aa: CASSQEIGQGARNEQFF; cdr3_nt: TGCGCCAGCAGCCAAGAGATAGGACAGGGGGCGAGAAATGAGCAGTTCTTC
d_call: TRBD2; v_call: TRBV12-3/TRBV12-4; cdr3_length: 14; clone_size: few; j_call: TRBJ2-1; cdr3_aa: CASVGLAGSGEQFF; cdr3_nt: TGTGCCAGCGTGGGACTAGCGGGGTCGGGTGAGCAGTTCTTC
d_call: -; v_call: TRBV4-1; cdr3_length: 15; clone_size: -; j_call: TRBJ2-1; cdr3_aa: CASSQDGESYNEQFF; cdr3_nt: TGCGCCAGCAGCCAAGACGGGGAGTCCTACAATGAGCAGTTCTTC
d_call: TRBD1; v_call: TRBV7-2; cdr3_length: 16; clone_size: -; j_call: TRBJ2-1; cdr3_aa: CASSFTGQGIYNEQFF; cdr3_nt: TGTGCCAGCAGCTTTACGGGACAGGGAATTTACAATGAGCAGTTCTTC
d_call: TRBD1; v_call: TRBV20-1; cdr3_length: 17; clone_size: -; j_call: TRBJ2-1; cdr3_aa: CSARSRTGALERNEQFF; cdr3_nt: TGCAGTGCTAGATCGCGGACAGGGGCATTAGAGAGAAATGAGCAGTTCTTC
d_call: -; v_call: TRBV12-3/TRBV12-4; cdr3_length: 15; clone_size: -; j_call: TRBJ2-7; cdr3_aa: CASSPLRSSYNEQYF; cdr3_nt: TGTGCCAGCAGTCCCCTAAGGAGCTCCTACAATGAGCAGTACTTC
d_call: TRBD1; v_call: TRBV7-9; cdr3_length: 16; clone_size: -; j_call: TRBJ1-1; cdr3_aa: CASSLGQGAQGTEAFF; cdr3_nt: TGTGCCAGCAGCCTTGGACAGGGGGCTCAAGGCACTGAAGCTTTCTTT